Listed below are T cell receptor beta chains from one sample, sequenced in a study of cytomegalovirus exposure and HLA in healthy donors. This table comes from immunoSEQ multiplex PCR, and its TCRdb copy is limited to in-frame clones, with some not included. The sample carries 100,000 to 150,000 clones, under 80% recorded once. Sequenced input: PBMCs. The receptor source for this set is a man aged 40-49 years in good health and CMV-seropositive. The CDR3 runs from the conserved cysteine through the conserved F or W. Fields, in order: J gene, D gene, V gene, clone size, CDR3 protein, CDR3 DNA. The D gene is left open where the match is weak. Clone size is given for some rows only: seen once, a few or many times, or a class if the clone is expanded.

TRBJ2-3 TRBD1 TRBV5-1 few CASSAGQGTDTQYF TGCGCCAGCAGCGCCGGACAGGGCACAGATACGCAGTATTTT
TRBJ1-2 . TRBV9 . CASSARTLGGVGYTF TGTGCCAGCAGCGCCAGGACCCTTGGGGGGGTCGGCTACACCTTC
TRBJ1-2 . TRBV2 . CASSEALRGWYGYTF TGTGCCAGCAGTGAAGCGCTAAGGGGTTGGTATGGCTACACCTTC
TRBJ1-3 . TRBV25-1 . CASSEGGAIYF TGTGCCAGCTCTGAGGGGGGGGCCATATATTTT
TRBJ2-3 TRBD1 TRBV5-4 . CASSSPGQVGRDTQYF TGTGCCAGCAGTTCTCCGGGACAGGTGGGCCGGGATACGCAGTATTTT
TRBJ2-3 . TRBV10-3 . CAISEEVATDTQYF TGTGCCATCAGTGAGGAGGTCGCCACAGATACGCAGTATTTT
TRBJ1-6 . TRBV2 . CASSRRDTNSPLHF TGTGCCAGCAGTCGTCGGGACACTAATTCACCCCTCCACTTT
TRBJ2-5 . TRBV7-8 . CASSLGLVEETQYF TGTGCCAGCAGCTTAGGACTAGTAGAGGAGACCCAGTACTTC
TRBJ2-7 TRBD1 TRBV6-1 . CASSEAWDSYEQYF TGTGCCAGCAGTGAAGCTTGGGACAGCTACGAGCAGTACTTC
TRBJ1-2 . TRBV4-1 few CASSQVRSNYGYTF TGCGCCAGCAGCCAAGTAAGAAGCAACTATGGCTACACCTTC
TRBJ2-7 TRBD1 TRBV28 . CASTARDRGEQYF TGTGCCTCCACGGCCAGGGACAGGGGCGAGCAGTACTTC
TRBJ2-7 . TRBV5-1 few CASSLTGKTYEQYF TGCGCCAGCAGCTTGACGGGGAAGACCTACGAGCAGTACTTC
TRBJ1-2 . TRBV5-4 . CASSLGGPIDYGYTF TGTGCCAGCAGCTTGGGAGGGCCGATCGACTATGGCTACACCTTC
TRBJ2-3 TRBD2 TRBV7-2 . CASSWRTSGRARSTDTQYF TGTGCCAGCAGCTGGAGGACTAGCGGGAGGGCCAGGAGCACAGATACGCAGTATTTT
TRBJ1-2 . TRBV10-3 . CAISESQQLYGYTF TGTGCCATCAGTGAGTCGCAACAGCTCTATGGCTACACCTTC
TRBJ1-3 . TRBV5-4 . CAINVRGNTIYF TGTGCCATCAACGTCAGGGGCAACACCATATATTTT
TRBJ2-7 TRBD1 TRBV5-1 once CASRSGQGGEQYF TGCGCCAGCAGATCCGGACAGGGTGGCGAGCAGTACTTC
TRBJ2-2 . TRBV29-1 . CSVEARTGVTGELFF TGCAGCGTTGAAGCAAGGACGGGAGTCACCGGGGAGCTGTTTTTT
TRBJ2-7 TRBD1 TRBV7-8 . CASRIGTGAHEQYF TGTGCCAGCAGGATCGGGACAGGGGCCCACGAGCAGTACTTC
TRBJ2-5 TRBD1 TRBV19 . CASSTGTGGQETQYF TGTGCCAGTAGTACGGGGACAGGGGGCCAAGAGACCCAGTACTTC
TRBJ2-5 . TRBV5-1 . CASSLGQRRYQETQYF TGCGCCAGCAGCTTGGGGCAGCGGAGATACCAAGAGACCCAGTACTTC
TRBJ2-4 TRBD1 TRBV5-5 . CASSLLSRDRVAKNIQYF TGTGCCAGCAGCTTGTTGTCGAGGGACAGGGTAGCCAAAAACATTCAGTACTTC
TRBJ2-1 TRBD1 TRBV6-6 . CASSYRDRGGNEQFF TGTGCCAGCAGTTACAGGGACAGGGGGGGCAATGAGCAGTTCTTC
TRBJ1-2 TRBD1 TRBV4-3 . CASTPGQGNYGYTF TGCGCCAGCACCCCGGGACAGGGGAACTATGGCTACACCTTC
TRBJ1-6 . TRBV2 . CASTLGNSPLHF TGTGCCAGCACTCTGGGCAATTCACCCCTCCACTTT
TRBJ2-7 . TRBV29-1 once CSVEVRSYEQYF TGCAGCGTTGAGGTCAGGTCCTACGAGCAGTACTTC
TRBJ1-1 . TRBV29-1 . CSINVGDMNTEAFF TGCAGCATCAATGTTGGGGACATGAACACTGAAGCTTTCTTT
TRBJ2-7 TRBD2 TRBV7-3 . CASSAGLAGGQDEQYF TGTGCCAGCAGCGCGGGACTAGCGGGAGGCCAGGACGAGCAGTACTTC
TRBJ1-1 TRBD1 TRBV4-2 . CASSQEDRGNTEAFF TGTGCCAGCAGCCAAGAAGACAGGGGGAACACTGAAGCTTTCTTT
TRBJ2-2 TRBD1 TRBV9 . CASSEDRVFGELFF TGTGCCAGCAGCGAGGACAGGGTCTTCGGGGAGCTGTTTTTT
TRBJ2-7 . TRBV19 . CASSIDRVNYEQYF TGTGCCAGTAGTATAGATCGGGTAAACTACGAGCAGTACTTC
TRBJ2-1 TRBD1 TRBV18 . CASSILQGTYNEQFF TGTGCCAGCTCAATTCTACAGGGGACCTACAATGAGCAGTTCTTC
TRBJ1-5 . TRBV9 . CASSVDGGDQPQHF TGTGCCAGCAGCGTAGATGGCGGGGATCAGCCCCAGCATTTT
TRBJ2-5 TRBD2 TRBV4-1 few CASSPGRGGEMETQYF TGCGCCAGCAGTCCAGGGCGGGGAGGGGAGATGGAGACCCAGTACTTC
TRBJ1-4 TRBD1 TRBV19 . CASSSRGVNEKLFF TGTGCCAGTAGCTCCAGGGGGGTTAATGAAAAACTGTTTTTT
TRBJ2-5 TRBD2 TRBV29-1 . CSVYGTSGRGETQYF TGCAGCGTATACGGGACTAGCGGGAGAGGGGAGACCCAGTACTTC
TRBJ2-5 . TRBV7-2 . CASSLAPLGGWQETQYF TGTGCCAGCAGCTTAGCACCGCTGGGGGGATGGCAAGAGACCCAGTACTTC
TRBJ2-7 TRBD1 TRBV4-1 . CASSQDVPGGQGVYEQYF TGCGCCAGCAGCCAAGATGTCCCGGGGGGACAGGGGGTTTACGAGCAGTACTTC
TRBJ1-2 TRBD1 TRBV7-8 few CASSSYDSDRGHGYTF TGTGCCAGCAGCTCATACGATTCTGACAGGGGGCATGGCTACACCTTC
TRBJ1-3 TRBD1 TRBV9 . CASSGTGSGNTIYF TGTGCCAGCAGCGGGACAGGGAGCGGAAACACCATATATTTT
TRBJ2-1 . TRBV5-1 few CASSLAAASYNEQFF TGCGCCAGCAGCTTGGCGGCGGCCTCCTACAATGAGCAGTTCTTC
TRBJ1-6 . TRBV10-2 . CASSGVTLGSPLHF TGCGCCAGCAGCGGGGTCACGCTCGGCTCACCCCTCCACTTT
TRBJ1-4 . TRBV30 . CAWSWRNDEKLFF TGTGCCTGGAGTTGGAGGAACGATGAAAAACTGTTTTTT
TRBJ2-1 . TRBV5-1 . CASSSHGDNEQFF TGCGCCAGCAGCTCTCACGGGGACAATGAGCAGTTCTTC
TRBJ1-3 . TRBV9 . CASSVARGGFFGNTIYF TGTGCCAGCAGCGTAGCTCGCGGGGGCTTCTTCGGAAACACCATATATTTT
TRBJ2-5 TRBD2 TRBV7-8 . CASSLVAGAQETQYF TGTGCCAGCAGCTTAGTAGCGGGGGCCCAAGAGACCCAGTACTTC
TRBJ2-5 . TRBV27 . CASRNLLGAHETQYF TGTGCCAGCAGGAACCTTTTAGGGGCCCATGAGACCCAGTACTTC
TRBJ1-3 TRBD1 TRBV9 . CASSSTGNSGNTIYF TGTGCCAGCAGCTCGACAGGGAACTCTGGAAACACCATATATTTT
TRBJ1-5 . TRBV5-8 . CASSLAGDSNQPQHF TGTGCCAGCAGCTTGGCAGGGGATAGCAATCAGCCCCAGCATTTT
TRBJ2-2 TRBD1 TRBV2 . CASSEAGTGITGELFF TGTGCCAGCAGTGAAGCAGGGACAGGGATCACCGGGGAGCTGTTTTTT
TRBJ2-5 . TRBV23-1 . CASSQPPSRTQYF TGCGCCAGCAGTCAACCCCCGAGTCGGACCCAGTACTTC
TRBJ2-2 TRBD2 TRBV25-1 . CASSELGSGGSNTGELFF TGTGCCAGCAGTGAATTGGGTAGCGGGGGGTCGAACACCGGGGAGCTGTTTTTT
TRBJ1-4 . TRBV28 . CASSSPLKTGGNEKLFF TGTGCCAGCAGTTCCCCACTTAAGACAGGTGGGAATGAAAAACTGTTTTTT
TRBJ2-1 TRBD2 TRBV5-5 once CASSLRPDGRAGDSHNEQFF TGTGCCAGCAGCTTGAGGCCGGACGGCCGGGCGGGAGACAGCCACAATGAGCAGTTCTTC